The entry below describes one TCR beta chain. Antigen: not known. The data were taken from a study of cytomegalovirus exposure and HLA in healthy donors. Study at large: Falling in the Caucasian-associated ancestry cluster were 65% to 90% of some 400 genotyped donors.

General study results and limits: Cytomegalovirus-associated TCR beta chains were listed, numbering some 180. Exclusion applied to some V segments, including TRBV6-2 and TRBV6-3, as they were indistinguishable.

Trimming left V 3 bases short and J 0 bases short, with 9 bases between. CDR3 size: 14 residues. The germline CDR1 and CDR2 sequences are GTSNPN and SVGIG (reference sequence). This PCR relied on a set of 60 Vbeta primers and 13 Jbeta primers. Only in-frame clones appear in the TCRdb table, and some are missing; sequencing was by immunoSEQ multiplex PCR. Here the sample spans some 120,000 clones, 65% to 80% being singletons. The V gene is TRBV30, the J gene TRBJ1-5; tentative D call: TRBD1 (6 bases). The sequencing input was PBMCs. The clonotype was recovered from a man aged 25 to 40 in good health and CMV-seronegative. This CDR3 is CAWSWGHSNQPQHF. The CDR3 coding sequence is TGTGCCTGGAGCTGGGGGCATAGCAATCAGCCCCAGCATTTT. The full variable domain, with the rest looked up from reference TRBV30 and TRBJ1-5, is SQTIHQWPATLVQPVGSPLSLECTVEGTSNPNLYWYRQAAGRGLQLLFYSVGIGQISSEVPQNLSASRPQDRQFILSSKKLLLSDSGFYLCAWSWGHSNQPQHFGDGTRLSIL.